Listed below are T cell receptor beta chains from one sample, sequenced in a study of blood T cells in healthy people across ages. MiXCR was run by TCRdb on the 5' RACE reads, yielding one entry per CDR3 protein. The repertoire includes roughly 1,300,000 distinct CDR3 sequences, roughly 64% of them detected once, and 5.5% to 8% sits in the top ten. Specimen: blood. These TCRs come from a man aged 18 to 29 in good health. Each CDR3 is given with its conserved first and last residue.

TRBV2	TRBJ2-5	CASRGPQGAQYF
TRBV3-1	TRBJ2-1	CASSTPRDSHNEQFF
TRBV7-2	TRBJ2-1	CASSSLRGLTSGRTNEQFF
TRBV7-9	NA	CASSLSLLETQYF
TRBV19	TRBJ2-7	CASSSRGGQGTYEQYF
TRBV6-5	TRBJ2-7	CAVGERGSYGQYF
TRBV11-2	TRBJ2-7	CASSLGDLGSYEQYF
TRBV15	TRBJ2-3	CATSSEGRDTQYF
TRBV28	TRBJ1-1	CASSLSQGQGYEAFF
TRBV7-9	TRBJ1-6	CASSPTGGSYNSPLHF
TRBV7-9	TRBJ2-7	CASSKIGGGYYEQYF
TRBV28	TRBJ2-5	CASSLGVGKTQYF
TRBV11-2	TRBJ2-7	CASSFGYAGQGAYEQYF
TRBV4-3	TRBJ1-5	CASSQGTGTHSNQPQHF
TRBV6-5	TRBJ2-1	CASSYLDSYNEQFF
TRBV7-9	TRBJ2-2	CASSSHTGELFF
TRBV11-2	TRBJ1-1	CASSLSIQGLWTEAFF
TRBV7-9	TRBJ1-2	CASSLATLYGYTF
TRBV4-1	TRBJ2-1	CASSKSPANEQFF
TRBV23-1	TRBJ1-4	CASMDPILEKLFF
TRBV7-9	TRBJ2-5	CASSRDVETQYF
TRBV6-5	TRBJ1-4	CASGQGVTNEKLFF
TRBV9	TRBJ2-5	CASSVAGAPETQYF
TRBV9	TRBJ1-2	CASSARTKLGYGYTF
TRBV24-1	TRBJ2-7	CATSDSGTSGRAYEQYF
TRBV20-1	TRBJ2-1	CSASQGDNEQFF
TRBV6-2/TRBV6-3	TRBJ1-5	CASSYLDSNQPQHF
TRBV7-9	TRBJ1-1	CASSLVSPGTDRNTEAFF
TRBV2	TRBJ2-4	CASRRGLTKNIQYF
TRBV2	TRBJ2-5	CASSVLRTIKETQYF
TRBV4-1	TRBJ1-1	CASSQLVGGGTEAFF
TRBV27	TRBJ2-3	CASSFGGPYADTQYF
TRBV20-1	TRBJ2-5	CSASPLVRGHQETQYF
TRBV7-9	TRBJ2-5	CASSLLAGGPHQQYF
TRBV27	TRBJ1-6	CASSLKQGNSYNSPLHF
TRBV6-1	TRBJ2-5	CASILDRGQYQETQYF
TRBV27	TRBJ1-1	CASKGGTGRLGNTEAFF
TRBV7-9	TRBJ2-4	CASSYEDSSEQYF
TRBV6-2/TRBV6-3	TRBJ2-3	CASRKTSSRTDTQYF
TRBV12-3/TRBV12-4	NA	CASTLTGRTYEQYF
TRBV4-1	NA	CASSHGTSGRGSYNEQYF
TRBV7-8	TRBJ2-1	CASSPDRILSGRAINEQFF
TRBV18	TRBJ2-7	CASSPLQGREQYF
TRBV9	TRBJ2-2	CASSVVSSGSAGELFF
TRBV5-1	TRBJ2-5	CASSPRLAQLEQYF
TRBV7-8	TRBJ2-7	CASSLGTSRRISYEQYF
TRBV4-2	TRBJ2-7	CASSQDVNSYEQYF
TRBV20-1	TRBJ2-1	CSARVPGRGYEQFF
TRBV7-2	TRBJ2-5	CASSSWTSSKTQYF
TRBV25-1	TRBJ2-5	CASTQGGTAQETQYF
TRBV6-5	TRBJ2-1	CASSPAGHSYEQFF